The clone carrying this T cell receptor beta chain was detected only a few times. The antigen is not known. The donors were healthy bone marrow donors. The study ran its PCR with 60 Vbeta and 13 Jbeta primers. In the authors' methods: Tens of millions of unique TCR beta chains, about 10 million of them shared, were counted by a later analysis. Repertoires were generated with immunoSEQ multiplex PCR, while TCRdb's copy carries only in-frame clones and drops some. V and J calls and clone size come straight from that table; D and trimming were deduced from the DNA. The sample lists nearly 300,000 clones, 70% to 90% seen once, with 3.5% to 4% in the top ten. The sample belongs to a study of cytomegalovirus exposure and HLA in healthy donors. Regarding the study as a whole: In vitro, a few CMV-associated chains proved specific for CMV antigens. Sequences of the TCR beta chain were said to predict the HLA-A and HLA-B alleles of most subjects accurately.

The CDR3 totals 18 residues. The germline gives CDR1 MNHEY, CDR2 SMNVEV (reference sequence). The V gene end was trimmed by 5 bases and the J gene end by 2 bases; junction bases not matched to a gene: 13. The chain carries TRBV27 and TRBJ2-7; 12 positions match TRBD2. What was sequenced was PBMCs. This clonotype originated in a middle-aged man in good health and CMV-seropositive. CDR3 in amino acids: CASSHLPGTSGPPYEQYF. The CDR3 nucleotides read TGTGCCAGCAGTCACCTCCCCGGGACTAGCGGGCCCCCCTACGAGCAGTACTTC.